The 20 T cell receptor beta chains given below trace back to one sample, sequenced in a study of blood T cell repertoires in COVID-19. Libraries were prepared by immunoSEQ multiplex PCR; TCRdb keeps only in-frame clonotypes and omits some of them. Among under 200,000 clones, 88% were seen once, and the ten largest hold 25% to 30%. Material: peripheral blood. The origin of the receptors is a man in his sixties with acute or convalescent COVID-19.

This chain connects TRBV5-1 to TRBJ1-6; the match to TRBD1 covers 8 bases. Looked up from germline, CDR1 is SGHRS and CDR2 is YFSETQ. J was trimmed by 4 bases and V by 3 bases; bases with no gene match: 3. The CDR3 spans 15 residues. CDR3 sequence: CASSSGTGYNSPLHF. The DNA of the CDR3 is TGCGCCAGCAGCTCCGGGACAGGTTATAATTCACCCCTCCACTTT.

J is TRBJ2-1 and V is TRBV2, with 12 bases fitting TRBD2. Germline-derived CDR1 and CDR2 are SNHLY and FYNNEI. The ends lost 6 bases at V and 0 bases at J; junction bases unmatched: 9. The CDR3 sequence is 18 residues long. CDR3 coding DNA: TGTGCCAGCAGCAGGACTAGCGGGGAATGGGCCTCCTACAATGAGCAGTTCTTC. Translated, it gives CASSRTSGEWASYNEQFF.

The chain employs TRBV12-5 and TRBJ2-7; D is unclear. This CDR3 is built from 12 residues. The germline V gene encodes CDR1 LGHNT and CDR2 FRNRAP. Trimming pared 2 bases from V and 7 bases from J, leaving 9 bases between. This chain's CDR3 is CASGLSSLEQYF. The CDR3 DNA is TGTGCTAGTGGTTTGTCTTCCTTGGAGCAGTACTTC.

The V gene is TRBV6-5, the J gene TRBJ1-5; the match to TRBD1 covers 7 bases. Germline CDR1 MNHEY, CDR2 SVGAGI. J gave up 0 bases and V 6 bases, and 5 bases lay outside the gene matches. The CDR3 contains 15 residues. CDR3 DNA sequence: TGTGCCAGCAGCCGGGGGACAGTTAGCAATCAGCCCCAGCATTTT. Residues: CASSRGTVSNQPQHF.

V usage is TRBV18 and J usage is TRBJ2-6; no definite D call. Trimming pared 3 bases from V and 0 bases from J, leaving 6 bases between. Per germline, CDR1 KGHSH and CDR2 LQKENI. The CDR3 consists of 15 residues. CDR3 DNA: TGTGCCAGCTCACCTAGCCGCTCTGGGGCCAACGTCCTGACTTTC. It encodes CASSPSRSGANVLTF.

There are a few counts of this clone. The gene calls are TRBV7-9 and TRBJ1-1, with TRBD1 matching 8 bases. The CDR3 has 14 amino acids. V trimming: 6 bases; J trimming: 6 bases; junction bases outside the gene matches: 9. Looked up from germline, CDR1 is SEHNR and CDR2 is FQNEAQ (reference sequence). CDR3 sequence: CASSSTGGSAEAFF. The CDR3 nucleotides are TGTGCCAGCAGTTCAACAGGGGGTAGTGCTGAAGCTTTCTTT.

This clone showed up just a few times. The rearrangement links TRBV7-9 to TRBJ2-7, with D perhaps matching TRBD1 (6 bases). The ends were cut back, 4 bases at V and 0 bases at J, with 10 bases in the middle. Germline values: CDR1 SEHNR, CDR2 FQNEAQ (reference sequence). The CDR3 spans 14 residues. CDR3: CASSSQGLSYEQYF. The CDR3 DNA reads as TGTGCCAGCAGCTCCCAGGGGCTCTCCTACGAGCAGTACTTC.

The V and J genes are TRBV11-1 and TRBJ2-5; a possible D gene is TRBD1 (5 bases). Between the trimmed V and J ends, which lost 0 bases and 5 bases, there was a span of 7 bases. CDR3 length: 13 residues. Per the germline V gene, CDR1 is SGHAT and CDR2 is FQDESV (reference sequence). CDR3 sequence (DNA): TGTGCCAGCAGCTTAGCTGGGGCGGAGACCCAGTACTTC. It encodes CASSLAGAETQYF.

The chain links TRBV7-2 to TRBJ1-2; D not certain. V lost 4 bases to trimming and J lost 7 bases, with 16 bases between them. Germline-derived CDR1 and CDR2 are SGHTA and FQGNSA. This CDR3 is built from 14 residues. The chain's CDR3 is CASSSSGEGSGYTF. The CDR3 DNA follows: TGTGCCAGCAGCTCCAGCGGAGAGGGTTCTGGCTACACCTTC.

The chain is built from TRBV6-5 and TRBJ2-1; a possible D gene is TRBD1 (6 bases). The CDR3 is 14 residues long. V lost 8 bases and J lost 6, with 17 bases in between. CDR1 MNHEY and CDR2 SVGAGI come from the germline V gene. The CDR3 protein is CASWEQGAGNEQFF. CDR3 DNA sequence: TGTGCCAGCTGGGAACAGGGTGCCGGCAATGAGCAGTTCTTC.

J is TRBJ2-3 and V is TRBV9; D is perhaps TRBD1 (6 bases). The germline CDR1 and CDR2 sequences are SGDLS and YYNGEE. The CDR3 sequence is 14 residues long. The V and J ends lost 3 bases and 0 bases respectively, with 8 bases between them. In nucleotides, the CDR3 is TGTGCCAGCAGCGGACAGGCTAGCACAGATACGCAGTATTTT. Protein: CASSGQASTDTQYF. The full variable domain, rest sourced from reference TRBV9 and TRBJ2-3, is DSGVTQTPKHLITATGQRVTLRCSPRSGDLSVYWYQQSLDQGLQFLIQYYNGEERAKGNILERFSAQQFPDLHSELNLSSLELGDSALYFCASSGQASTDTQYFGPGTRLTVL.

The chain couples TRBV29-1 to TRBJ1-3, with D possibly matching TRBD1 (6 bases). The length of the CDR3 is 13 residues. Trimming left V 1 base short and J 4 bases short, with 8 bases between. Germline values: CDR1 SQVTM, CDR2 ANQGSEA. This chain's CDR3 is CSVEGTAGNTIYF. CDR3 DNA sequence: TGCAGCGTTGAAGGGACAGCGGGAAACACCATATATTTT.

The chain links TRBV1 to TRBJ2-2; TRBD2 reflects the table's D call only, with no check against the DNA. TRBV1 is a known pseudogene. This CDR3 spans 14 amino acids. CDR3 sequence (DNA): TGCACCGGGCCTAGCGGGACCCAGGGCGGGGAGCTGTTTTTT. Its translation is CTGPSGTQGGELFF.

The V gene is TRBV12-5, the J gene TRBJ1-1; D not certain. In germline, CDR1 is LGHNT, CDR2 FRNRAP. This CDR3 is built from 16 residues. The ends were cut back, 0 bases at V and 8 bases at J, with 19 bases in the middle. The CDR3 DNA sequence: TGTGCTAGTGGTTTGGTAGTATCGGGAGGGCTGACAGAAGCTTTCTTT. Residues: CASGLVVSGGLTEAFF.

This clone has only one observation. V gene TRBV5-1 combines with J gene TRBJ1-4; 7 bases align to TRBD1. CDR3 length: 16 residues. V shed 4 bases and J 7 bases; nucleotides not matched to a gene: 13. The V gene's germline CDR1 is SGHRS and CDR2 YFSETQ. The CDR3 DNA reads TGCGCCAGCAGCCTTACAGGGGCACCAGCCGGTGAAAAACTGTTTTTT. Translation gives CASSLTGAPAGEKLFF. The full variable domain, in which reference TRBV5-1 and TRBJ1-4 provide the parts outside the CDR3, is KAGVTQTPRYLIKTRGQQVTLSCSPISGHRSVSWYQQTPGQGLQFLFEYFSETQRNKGNFPGRFSGRQFSNSRSEMNVSTLELGDSALYLCASSLTGAPAGEKLFFGSGTQLSVL.

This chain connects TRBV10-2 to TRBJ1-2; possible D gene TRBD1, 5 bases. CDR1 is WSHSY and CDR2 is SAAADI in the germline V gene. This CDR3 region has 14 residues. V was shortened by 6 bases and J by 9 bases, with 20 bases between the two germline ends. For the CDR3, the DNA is TGCGCCAGCAGCCCCCGGAAGGGGCCGGCAAGCTACACCTTC. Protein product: CASSPRKGPASYTF.

The CDR3 loop reads CASSEPGVLKNIQYF. The CDR3 DNA follows: TGCGCCAGCAGTGAGCCCGGGGTCCTAAAAAACATTCAGTACTTC. This sequence joins TRBV10-2 and TRBJ2-4; perhaps TRBD2 as D (5 bases). CDR3 length equals 15 residues. V was cut by 2 bases and J by 4 bases, with 12 bases left in between. Germline assignment: CDR1 WSHSY and CDR2 SAAADI.

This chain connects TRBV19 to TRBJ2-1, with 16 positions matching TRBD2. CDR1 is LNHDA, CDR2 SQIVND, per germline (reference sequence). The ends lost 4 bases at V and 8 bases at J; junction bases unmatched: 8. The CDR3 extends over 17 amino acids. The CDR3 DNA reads TGTGCCAGTAGTACACCGGGACTAGCGGGAGGGAGGGATGAGCAGTTCTTC. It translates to CASSTPGLAGGRDEQFF.

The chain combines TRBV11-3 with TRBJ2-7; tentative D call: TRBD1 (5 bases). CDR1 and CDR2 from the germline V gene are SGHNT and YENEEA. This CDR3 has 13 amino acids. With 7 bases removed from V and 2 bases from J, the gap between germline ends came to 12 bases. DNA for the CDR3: TGTGCCAGCAAACCCGAGACAGCCTACGAGCAGTACTTC. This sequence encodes CASKPETAYEQYF.

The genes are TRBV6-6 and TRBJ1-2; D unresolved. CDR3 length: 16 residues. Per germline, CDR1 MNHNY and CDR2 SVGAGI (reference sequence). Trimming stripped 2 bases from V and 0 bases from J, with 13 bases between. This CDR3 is CASSYGSALANYGYTF. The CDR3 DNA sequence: TGTGCCAGCAGTTACGGGTCAGCTCTAGCTAACTATGGCTACACCTTC.